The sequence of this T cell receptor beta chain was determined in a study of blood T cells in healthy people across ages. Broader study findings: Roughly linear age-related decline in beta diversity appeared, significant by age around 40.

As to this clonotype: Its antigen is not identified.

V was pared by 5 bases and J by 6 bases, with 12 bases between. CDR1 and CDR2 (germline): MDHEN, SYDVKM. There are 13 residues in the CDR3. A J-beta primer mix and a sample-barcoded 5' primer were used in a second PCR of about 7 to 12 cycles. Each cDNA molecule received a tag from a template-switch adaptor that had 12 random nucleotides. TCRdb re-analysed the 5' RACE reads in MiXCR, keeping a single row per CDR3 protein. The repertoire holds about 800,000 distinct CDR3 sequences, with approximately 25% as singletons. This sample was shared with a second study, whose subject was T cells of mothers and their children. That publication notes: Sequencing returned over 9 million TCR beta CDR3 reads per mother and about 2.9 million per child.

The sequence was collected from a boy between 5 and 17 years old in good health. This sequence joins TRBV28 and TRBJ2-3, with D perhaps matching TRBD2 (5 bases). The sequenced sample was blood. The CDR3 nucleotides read TGTGCCAGCAGTCCCGGGATACCGGATACGCAGTATTTT. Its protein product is CASSPGIPDTQYF.